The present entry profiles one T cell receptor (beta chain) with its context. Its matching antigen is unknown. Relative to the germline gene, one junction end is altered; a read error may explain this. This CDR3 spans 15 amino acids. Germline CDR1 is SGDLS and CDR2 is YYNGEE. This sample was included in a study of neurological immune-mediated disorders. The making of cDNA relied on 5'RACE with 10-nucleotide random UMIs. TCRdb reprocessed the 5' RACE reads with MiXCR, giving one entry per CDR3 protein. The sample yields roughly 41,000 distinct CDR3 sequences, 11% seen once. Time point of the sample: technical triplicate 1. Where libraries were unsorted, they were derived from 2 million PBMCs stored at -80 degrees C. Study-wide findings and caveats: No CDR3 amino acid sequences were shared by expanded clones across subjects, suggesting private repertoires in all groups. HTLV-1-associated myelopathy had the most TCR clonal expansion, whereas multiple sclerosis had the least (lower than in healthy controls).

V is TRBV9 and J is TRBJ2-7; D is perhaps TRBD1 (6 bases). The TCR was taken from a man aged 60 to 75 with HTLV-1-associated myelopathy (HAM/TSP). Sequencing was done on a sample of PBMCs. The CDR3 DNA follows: TGTGCCAGCAGCGGATCCGGACAGCGGTCGAGCGAGCAGTGCTTC. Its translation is CASSGSGQRSSEQCF.